The subject of this entry is one T cell receptor (beta chain). The data are from a study of cytomegalovirus exposure and HLA in healthy donors. The PCR employed 60 Vbeta primers together with 13 Jbeta primers. Sequencing used immunoSEQ multiplex PCR; TCRdb keeps in-frame clones, though not all of them. The repertoire holds under 130,000 clones, approximately 64% seen once, with around 3.3% in the top ten. Sequences were obtained from PBMCs. This TCR was sampled from a woman between 45 and 65 years old in good health and CMV-seronegative.

The CDR3 here is CAISETPGLAGIEQFF. CDR3 DNA sequence: TGTGCCATCAGTGAGACACCGGGACTAGCAGGAATTGAGCAGTTCTTC. The chain has TRBV10-3 and TRBJ2-1; TRBD2 matches at 9 bases. With V trimmed by 2 bases and J by 9 bases, 11 bases remained unmatched. Germline V gene data show CDR1 as ENHRY and CDR2 as SYGVKD. This CDR3 is built from 16 residues.